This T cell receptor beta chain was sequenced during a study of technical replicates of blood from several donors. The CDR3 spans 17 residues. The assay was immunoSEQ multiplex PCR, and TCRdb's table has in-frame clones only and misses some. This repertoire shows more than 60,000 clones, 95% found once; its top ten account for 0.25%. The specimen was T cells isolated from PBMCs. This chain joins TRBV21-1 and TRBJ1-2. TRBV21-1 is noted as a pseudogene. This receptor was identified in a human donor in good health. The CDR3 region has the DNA TGTGCCAGCAGGACTCAGACAAGGGAGCCCACGCCCAATGGCTACACCTTC. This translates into CASRTQTREPTPNGYTF.